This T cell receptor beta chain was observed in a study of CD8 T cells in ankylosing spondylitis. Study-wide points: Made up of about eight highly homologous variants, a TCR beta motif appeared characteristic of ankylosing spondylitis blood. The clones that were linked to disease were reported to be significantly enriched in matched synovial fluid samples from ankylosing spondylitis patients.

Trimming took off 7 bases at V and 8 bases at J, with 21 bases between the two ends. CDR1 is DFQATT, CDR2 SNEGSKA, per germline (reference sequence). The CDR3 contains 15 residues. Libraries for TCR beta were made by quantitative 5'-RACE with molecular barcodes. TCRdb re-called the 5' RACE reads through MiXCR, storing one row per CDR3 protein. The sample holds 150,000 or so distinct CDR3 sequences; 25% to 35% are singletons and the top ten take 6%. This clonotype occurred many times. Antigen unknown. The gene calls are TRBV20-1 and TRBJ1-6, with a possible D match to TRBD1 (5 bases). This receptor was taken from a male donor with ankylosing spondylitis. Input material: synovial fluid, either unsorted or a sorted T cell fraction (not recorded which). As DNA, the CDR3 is TGCAGTGTACGGGACGGCGGGAGATTGGATTCACCCCTCCACTTT. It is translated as CSVRDGGRLDSPLHF.